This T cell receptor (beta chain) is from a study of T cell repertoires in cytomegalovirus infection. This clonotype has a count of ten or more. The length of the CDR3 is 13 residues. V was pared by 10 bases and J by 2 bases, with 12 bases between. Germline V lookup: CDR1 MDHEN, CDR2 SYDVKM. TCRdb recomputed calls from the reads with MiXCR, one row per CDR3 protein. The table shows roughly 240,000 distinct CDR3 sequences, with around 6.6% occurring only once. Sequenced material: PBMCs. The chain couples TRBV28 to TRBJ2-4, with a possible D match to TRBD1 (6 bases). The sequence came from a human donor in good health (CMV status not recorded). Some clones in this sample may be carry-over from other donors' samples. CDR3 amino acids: CATRQVTKNIQYF. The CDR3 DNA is TGTGCCACAAGACAGGTTACCAAAAACATTCAGTACTTC.